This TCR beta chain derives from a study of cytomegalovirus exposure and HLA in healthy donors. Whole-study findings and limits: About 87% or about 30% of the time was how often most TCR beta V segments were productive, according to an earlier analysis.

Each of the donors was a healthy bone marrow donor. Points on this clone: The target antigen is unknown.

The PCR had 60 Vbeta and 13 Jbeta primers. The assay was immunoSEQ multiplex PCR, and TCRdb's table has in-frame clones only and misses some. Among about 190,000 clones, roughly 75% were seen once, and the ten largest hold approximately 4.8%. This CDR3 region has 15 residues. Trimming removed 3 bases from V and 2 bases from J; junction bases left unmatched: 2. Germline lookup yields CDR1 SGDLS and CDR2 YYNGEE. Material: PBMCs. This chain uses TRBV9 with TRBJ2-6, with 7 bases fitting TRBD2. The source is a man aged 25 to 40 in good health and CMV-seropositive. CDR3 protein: CASSATSAGANVLTF. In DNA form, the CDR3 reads TGTGCCAGCAGCGCAACTAGCGCTGGGGCCAACGTCCTGACTTTC.